The next 8 T cell receptor beta chains were all read from a single sample in a study of beta chain features in type 1 diabetes. The authors reverse transcribed all of the isolated RNA, so sequencing captured expressed TCRB transcripts. Method: immunoSEQ multiplex PCR; TCRdb's copy keeps in-frame clones and lacks some. The data hold 250,000 to 350,000 clones, with roughly 15% observed a single time. The specimen was central memory CD4+ T cells from blood. The receptors originated from a man under 40 in good health.

This clone came up a few times. The chain joins TRBV6-4 to TRBJ1-5, with D unresolved. The V and J ends lost 6 bases and 3 bases respectively, with 12 bases between them. The germline gives CDR1 MRHNA, CDR2 SNTAGT. The CDR3 loop spans 14 amino acids. CDR3: CASREETVNQPQHF. In nucleotides, the CDR3 is TGTGCCAGCAGGGAGGAGACCGTCAATCAGCCCCAGCATTTT.

This clone was detected a few times. The chain couples TRBV7-2 to TRBJ2-2; D perhaps matches TRBD1 (6 bases). Trimming stripped 6 bases from V and 6 bases from J, with 14 bases between. Germline V gives CDR1 SGHTA, CDR2 FQGNSA. This CDR3 spans 14 amino acids. This chain's CDR3 is CASRQGTNSGELFF. CDR3 nucleotides: TGTGCCAGCAGACAAGGGACAAATTCCGGGGAGCTGTTTTTT.

The rearrangement uses TRBV6-6 and TRBJ1-3; no definite D call. CDR3 length: 14 residues. CDR1 and CDR2 from the germline V gene are MNHNY and SVGAGI (reference sequence). Between the trimmed V and J ends, which lost 6 bases and 0 bases, there was a span of 9 bases. CDR3 sequence: CASRNLASGNTIYF. The CDR3 DNA reads as TGTGCCAGCAGAAACCTCGCCTCTGGAAACACCATATATTTT.

This clone has at least ten counts. This chain joins TRBV14 and TRBJ2-3; 8 nucleotides align to TRBD2. This CDR3 is built from 16 residues. With V trimmed by 0 bases and J by 3 bases, 5 bases remained unmatched. Germline values: CDR1 SGHDN, CDR2 FVKESK. The CDR3 loop is CASSQDRGTRTDTQYF. CDR3 DNA sequence: TGTGCCAGCAGCCAAGATCGGGGGACTAGGACAGATACGCAGTATTTT.

Many counts were recorded for this clone. This chain links TRBV10-3 with TRBJ2-7; D gene uncertain. Per the germline V gene, CDR1 is ENHRY and CDR2 is SYGVKD. V lost 10 bases to trimming and J lost 0 bases, with 7 bases between them. This CDR3 region has 11 residues. CDR3 loop: CATASSYEQYV. CDR3 bases: TGTGCCACCGCCTCCTCCTACGAGCAGTACGTC.

This clone showed up just a few times. This chain links TRBV5-5 with TRBJ1-5; tentative D call: TRBD1 (5 bases). The CDR3 runs 16 residues. Per the germline V gene, CDR1 is SGHKS and CDR2 is YYEKEE (reference sequence). Trimming removed 4 bases from V and 2 bases from J, with 16 bases in between. As DNA, the CDR3 is TGTGCCAGCAGCCCTGATGGGGGATTGGGCAATCAGCCCCAGCATTTT. This sequence encodes CASSPDGGLGNQPQHF.

This rearrangement joins TRBV7-2 to TRBJ1-2, with 7 positions matching TRBD1. The V gene's germline CDR1 is SGHTA and CDR2 FQGNSA. V dropped 1 base and J dropped 5; count of bases not matched to a gene: 10. This CDR3 comprises 16 residues. The CDR3 nucleotides read TGTGCCAGCAGCTTAGTGGACAGGAGCTGGGGATATGGCTACACCTTC. Residues: CASSLVDRSWGYGYTF.

This clone was counted between two and nine times. This CDR3 is also generated by other DNA sequences in the sample. The J gene is TRBJ2-7, the V gene TRBV7-2; 13 bases are shared with TRBD2. Trimming removed 4 bases from V and 4 bases from J; junction bases left unmatched: 7. CDR3 length: 16 amino acids. Germline V gene sequence: CDR1 SGHTA, CDR2 FQGNSA. The CDR3 sequence: CASSSRTSGGRYEQYF. In DNA form, the CDR3 reads TGTGCCAGCAGCTCGAGGACTAGCGGGGGCCGTTACGAGCAGTACTTC.